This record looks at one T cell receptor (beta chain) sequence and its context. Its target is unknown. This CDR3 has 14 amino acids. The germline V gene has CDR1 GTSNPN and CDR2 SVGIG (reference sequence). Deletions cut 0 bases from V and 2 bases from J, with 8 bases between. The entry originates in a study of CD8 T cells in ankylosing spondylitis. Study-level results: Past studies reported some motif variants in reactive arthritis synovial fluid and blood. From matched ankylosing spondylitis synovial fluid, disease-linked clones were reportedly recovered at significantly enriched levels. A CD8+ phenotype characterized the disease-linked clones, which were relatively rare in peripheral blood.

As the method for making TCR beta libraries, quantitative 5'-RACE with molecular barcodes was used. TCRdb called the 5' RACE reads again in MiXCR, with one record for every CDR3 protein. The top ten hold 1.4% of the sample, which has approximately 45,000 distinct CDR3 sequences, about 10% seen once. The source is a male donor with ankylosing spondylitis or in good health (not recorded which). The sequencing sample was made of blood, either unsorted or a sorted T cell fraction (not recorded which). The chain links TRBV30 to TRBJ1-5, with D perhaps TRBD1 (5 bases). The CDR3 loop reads CAWSVRGGNQPQHF. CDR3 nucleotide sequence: TGTGCCTGGAGTGTACGGGGGGGCAATCAGCCCCAGCATTTT.